This T cell receptor beta chain was profiled in a study of T cells in women clearing cervical HPV infection. Study information: Women with histologically confirmed HPV16-related CIN3 or worse, 2 with invasive cancer, served as cases.

Of note for this clone: The missing CDR3 end, 3 residues past where the read stops, is filled in from the germline J gene.

Looked up from germline, CDR1 is SGDLS and CDR2 is YYNGEE. The length of the CDR3 is 15 residues. V lost 0 bases and J lost 0, with 10 bases in between. The data were produced by immunoSEQ multiplex PCR, yet TCRdb's version contains in-frame clones alone and is incomplete. Its table records about 30,000 clones. The chain recombines TRBV9 with TRBJ2-7, with D perhaps matching TRBD2 (5 bases). This clonotype originated in a woman between 18 and 70 years old with a cervical HPV16 infection that either progressed to CIN3+ or cleared (not recorded which). The sequencing input was blood buffy coat. CDR3 residues: CASSVEAGSSYEQYF. The CDR3 DNA, read in part, is TGTGCCAGCAGCGTAGAGGCGGGTAGCTCCTACGAG.